Shown below are 24 T cell receptor beta chains from a single sample sequenced in a study of blood T cell repertoires in COVID-19. Profiled with immunoSEQ multiplex PCR; TCRdb holds only in-frame clones, not every one. The sample holds more than 200,000 clones, under 90% seen once. What was sequenced was peripheral blood. These TCRs come from a woman of 80 years or more with COVID-19, enrolled during active disease.

This clone was observed a few times. The chain joins TRBV5-6 to TRBJ1-2; no definite D call. Trimming removed 4 bases from V and 0 bases from J, with 10 bases in between. This CDR3 has 14 amino acids. Germline assignment: CDR1 SGHDT and CDR2 YYEEEE. Here the CDR3 reads CASSQKTANYGYTF. The DNA of the CDR3 is TGTGCCAGCAGCCAAAAAACAGCTAACTATGGCTACACCTTC.

The chain combines TRBV19 with TRBJ2-1, with 7 bases lining up with TRBD2. After removal of 7 bases from V and 6 bases from J, the junction contained 15 bases not matched to a gene. Germline V gene data show CDR1 as LNHDA and CDR2 as SQIVND (reference sequence). The length of the CDR3 is 16 residues. The CDR3 DNA reads TGTGCCAGTACCGGGACTACCCTTGGGGAGGGCAATGAGCAGTTCTTC. Its translation is CASTGTTLGEGNEQFF.

This chain links TRBV28 with TRBJ2-5; 16 bases align to TRBD2. V gave up 3 bases and J gave up 5 bases; unmatched junction bases: 3. This CDR3 spans 16 amino acids. In germline, CDR1 is MDHEN, CDR2 SYDVKM. The DNA for the CDR3 is TGTGCCAGCAGTTTGGGACTAGCGGGGGGGCGGGAGACCCAGTACTTC. Translated, it gives CASSLGLAGGRETQYF.

The chain recombines TRBV29-1 with TRBJ2-3, with D maybe TRBD1 (5 bases). V was shortened by 4 bases and J by 2 bases, with 13 bases between the two germline ends. CDR3 length: 14 amino acids. Looked up from germline, CDR1 is SQVTM and CDR2 is ANQGSEA. The CDR3 region has the DNA TGCAGCGTTGTAGACACAGGTTACACAGATACGCAGTATTTT. It codes for CSVVDTGYTDTQYF.

In its sample, this clone was seen once. This rearrangement joins TRBV11-2 to TRBJ2-5; perhaps TRBD1 as D (6 bases). Deletions cut 3 bases from V and 5 bases from J, with 10 bases between. Germline CDR1 and CDR2: SGHAT and FQNNGV. This CDR3 is 13 amino acids long. The CDR3 sequence is CASSLAGAETQYF. The CDR3 region has the DNA TGTGCCAGCAGCTTGGCAGGGGCGGAGACCCAGTACTTC.

This chain uses TRBV7-2 with TRBJ1-4, with a weak D call TRBD1 (5 bases). This CDR3 is built from 16 residues. Trimming removed 5 bases from V and 6 bases from J, with 19 bases in between. Germline V gene lookup returns CDR1 SGHTA and CDR2 FQGNSA. CDR3 DNA: TGTGCCAGCAGCCCAGCCTACAGCTTAGGGGATGAAAAACTGTTTTTT. Translated, it gives CASSPAYSLGDEKLFF.

This rearrangement joins TRBV3-1 (or the pseudogene TRBV3-2) to TRBJ2-5, with 9 bases fitting TRBD1. Trimming took 1 base from V and 6 from J; bases not matched to a gene: 3. The CDR3 is 14 amino acids. In germline, CDR1 is LGHDT, CDR2 YNNKEL (reference sequence). The CDR3 DNA sequence: TGTGCCAGCAGCCAAGGCGGACAGGGGAAGACCCAGTACTTC. It translates to CASSQGGQGKTQYF.

The V and J genes are TRBV3-1 (or the pseudogene TRBV3-2) and TRBJ2-4; 14 bases map to TRBD2. The ends lost 4 bases at V and 9 bases at J; junction bases unmatched: 8. The CDR3 has 16 amino acids. Germline V gives CDR1 LGHDT, CDR2 YNNKEL (reference sequence). This CDR3 reads CASSLGTSGGRGIQYF. As DNA, the CDR3 is TGTGCCAGCAGCCTCGGGACTAGCGGGGGACGAGGCATTCAGTACTTC.

This rearrangement joins TRBV2 to TRBJ2-3, with 10 bases lining up with TRBD2. Germline V gene lookup returns CDR1 SNHLY and CDR2 FYNNEI. This CDR3 has 15 amino acids. The trim removed 6 bases at V and 0 bases at J, leaving 3 bases unmatched. DNA of the CDR3: TGTGCCAGCAGAGTAGCGGGGGGAAGCACAGATACGCAGTATTTT. Translating it yields CASRVAGGSTDTQYF. Supplemented by reference TRBV2 and TRBJ2-3, the full variable domain reads EPEVTQTPSHQVTQMGQEVILRCVPISNHLYFYWYRQILGQKVEFLVSFYNNEISEKSEIFDDQFSVERPDGSNFTLKIRSTKLEDSAMYFCASRVAGGSTDTQYFGPGTRLTVL.

This chain uses TRBV2 with TRBJ2-5; 10 bases are shared with TRBD2. Germline assignment: CDR1 SNHLY and CDR2 FYNNEI. The V gene end was trimmed by 5 bases and the J gene end by 7 bases; junction bases not matched to a gene: 10. This CDR3 comprises 15 residues. CDR3 sequence: CASSSGGAGIGTQYF. The CDR3 DNA follows: TGTGCCAGCAGTAGCGGGGGGGCCGGAATAGGGACCCAGTACTTC. The full variable domain, completed using reference TRBV2 and TRBJ2-5, is EPEVTQTPSHQVTQMGQEVILRCVPISNHLYFYWYRQILGQKVEFLVSFYNNEISEKSEIFDDQFSVERPDGSNFTLKIRSTKLEDSAMYFCASSSGGAGIGTQYFGPGTRLLVL.

The rearrangement uses TRBV24-1 and TRBJ2-2; TRBD1 matches 9 bases. The CDR3 runs 15 residues. V was clipped by 6 bases and J by 5 bases; unmatched bases: 6. Germline V gives CDR1 KGHDR, CDR2 SFDVKD. The CDR3 sequence: CATSQGTGWTGELFF. CDR3 coding DNA: TGTGCCACCAGTCAAGGGACAGGGTGGACCGGGGAGCTGTTTTTT.

J is TRBJ1-3 and V is TRBV11-2, with 9 positions matching TRBD1. Germline CDR1 SGHAT, CDR2 FQNNGV. The CDR3 length is 15 residues. Germline trimming cut 4 bases from V and 4 bases from J; bases unmatched to any gene: 5. As DNA, the CDR3 is TGTGCCAGCAGCTCACAGGGGGCAGGAGGAAACACCATATATTTT. It encodes CASSSQGAGGNTIYF.

The V gene is TRBV3-1 (or the pseudogene TRBV3-2), the J gene TRBJ1-3; D remains ambiguous. Per germline, CDR1 LGHDT and CDR2 YNNKEL (reference sequence). This CDR3 is built from 12 residues. V was clipped by 1 base and J by 4 bases, with 2 bases between them. The CDR3 here is CASSQVGNTIYF. CDR3 nucleotide sequence: TGTGCCAGCAGCCAAGTAGGAAACACCATATATTTT.

The rearrangement links TRBV28 to TRBJ1-1; D may be TRBD1 (5 bases). The CDR3 loop spans 14 amino acids. The V gene's germline CDR1 is MDHEN and CDR2 SYDVKM. Trimming removed 6 bases from V and 0 bases from J, with 11 bases in between. CDR3 protein: CASRPQGMNTEAFF. The CDR3 coding sequence is TGTGCCAGCAGACCCCAGGGCATGAACACTGAAGCTTTCTTT.

The rearrangement uses TRBV9 and TRBJ1-4; D is undetermined. Germline lookup yields CDR1 SGDLS and CDR2 YYNGEE. V was pared by 2 bases and J by 4 bases, with 9 bases between. CDR3 length equals 14 residues. The CDR3 sequence: CASSVDGNNEKLFF. CDR3 coding DNA: TGTGCCAGCAGCGTGGACGGGAATAATGAAAAACTGTTTTTT.

The V gene is TRBV2, the J gene TRBJ1-5; D is possibly TRBD1 (6 bases). The CDR3 consists of 14 residues. CDR1 and CDR2 (germline): SNHLY, FYNNEI. The V end lost 4 bases, the J end lost 2 bases, and 9 bases lay between the germline ends. Here the CDR3 DNA reads TGTGCCAGCAGTGTGCCAGGGGGCAATCAGCCCCAGCATTTT. It specifies CASSVPGGNQPQHF.

This chain uses TRBV25-1 with TRBJ1-2; 10 bases agree with TRBD1. Germline assignment: CDR1 MGHDK and CDR2 SYGVNS. J gave up 6 bases and V 3 bases, and 4 bases lay outside the gene matches. The CDR3 length is 14 residues. CDR3 region: CASSDVGTGDGYTF. CDR3 coding DNA: TGTGCCAGCAGTGATGTCGGGACAGGGGATGGCTACACCTTC.

This chain connects TRBV30 to TRBJ1-1; D remains ambiguous. Germline CDR1 and CDR2: GTSNPN and SVGIG (reference sequence). The length of the CDR3 is 13 residues. Trimming cost V 3 bases and J 3 bases, with 11 bases left between them. The CDR3 coding sequence is TGTGCCTGGAGCCTCGGGAGAGACACTGAAGCTTTCTTT. This translates into CAWSLGRDTEAFF.

The rearrangement uses TRBV5-6 and TRBJ1-4, with D possibly TRBD1 on 6 matching bases. Trimming left V 0 bases short and J 5 bases short, with 8 bases between. Germline V gene sequence: CDR1 SGHDT, CDR2 YYEEEE. The CDR3 length is 14 residues. The CDR3 loop is CASSLGQGNEKLFF. As DNA, the CDR3 is TGTGCCAGCAGCTTGGGGCAGGGGAATGAAAAACTGTTTTTT.

This chain links TRBV24-1 with TRBJ2-5; the D gene is possibly TRBD2 (7 bases). The CDR3 is 13 amino acids. The germline V gene has CDR1 KGHDR and CDR2 SFDVKD. V was cut by 7 bases and J by 5 bases, with 13 bases left in between. CDR3 coding DNA: TGTGCCACCAGCGCGGGGGCGGGGGAGACCCAGTACTTC. It yields the protein CATSAGAGETQYF.

This chain connects TRBV5-6 to TRBJ1-6; TRBD1 matches 7 bases. Losses at the gene ends were 3 bases for V and 13 bases for J; bases not matched to a gene: 13. The CDR3 runs 15 residues. Germline V CDR1 and CDR2: SGHDT, YYEEEE. The CDR3 region is CASSSLDRVYTPLHF. The CDR3 coding sequence is TGTGCCAGCAGCTCTCTAGACAGGGTGTATACCCCCCTCCACTTT.

The chain carries TRBV29-1 and TRBJ1-1; D remains unclear. Germline V lookup: CDR1 SQVTM, CDR2 ANQGSEA. Trimming stripped 4 bases from V and 1 base from J, with 10 bases between. This CDR3 spans 13 amino acids. CDR3 sequence (DNA): TGCAGCGTTGTGAGGCCCGAGAACACTGAAGCTTTCTTT. Translating it yields CSVVRPENTEAFF.

The chain has TRBV5-4 and TRBJ2-1, with 7 nucleotides matching TRBD2. The J segment lost 8 bases and the V segment lost 4 bases, leaving 9 bases of the junction unmatched. Germline V gene sequence: CDR1 SGHNT, CDR2 YYREEE (reference sequence). The CDR3 is made up of 14 amino acids. CDR3: CASSRSTSQDEQFF. The CDR3 DNA reads as TGTGCCAGCAGCCGGTCGACTAGCCAGGATGAGCAGTTCTTC.

The rearrangement joins TRBV24-1 to TRBJ2-5, with 10 bases that match TRBD2. The CDR3 sequence is 13 residues long. In germline, CDR1 is KGHDR, CDR2 SFDVKD. V trimming: 11 bases; J trimming: 5 bases; junction bases outside the gene matches: 7. CDR3 in amino acids: CASQRGGWETQYF. The CDR3 nucleotides are TGTGCCAGTCAGCGGGGGGGCTGGGAGACCCAGTACTTC.